This T cell receptor (beta chain) was obtained from a study of OX40 agonist ivuxolimab in advanced cancers. Study information: Participants, 82.7% male, averaged roughly 60 years of age, ranging from roughly 23 to 80.

J lost 5 bases, V lost 9 bases, and 6 bases had no gene match. The CDR3 sequence is 13 residues long. Germline lookup yields CDR1 MDHEN and CDR2 SYDVKM. Patients with autoimmune history or systemic immunosuppression were excluded. Notes on the study in general: Compared with others, partial responders at 0.1-3.0 mg/kg displayed clonal expansion among the lowest.

Points on this clone: Its antigen remains unknown.

This table comes from immunoSEQ multiplex PCR, and its TCRdb copy is limited to in-frame clones, with some not included. The table has approximately 72,000 clones, 80% to 90% seen once. The TCR comes from an adult with an advanced solid tumor such as melanoma, head and neck, liver or kidney cancer. The chain couples TRBV28 to TRBJ1-4; TRBD1 matches at 7 bases. Sequencing was performed on CD4+ or CD8+ T cells sorted from blood, taken in a trial of the OX40 agonist ivuxolimab. Here the CDR3 DNA reads TGTGCCAGTGCCGGGACAGACAATGAAAAACTGTTTTTT. This encodes CASAGTDNEKLFF.